This TCR beta chain was captured by sequencing in a study of T-cell memory formation after mild COVID-19. TCRdb passed the 5' RACE reads through MiXCR, listing each CDR3 protein once. Altogether approximately 210,000 distinct CDR3 sequences are present, around 18% being singletons, with the ten largest covering 2.4%. The V end was cut by 5 bases, the J end by 4 bases, with 17 bases between. Germline values: CDR1 SEHNR, CDR2 FQNEAQ (reference sequence). This CDR3 contains 15 residues. Sequencing was carried out using PBMCs or a T cell subset sorted from them (not recorded which). The receptor was derived from an adult woman who had mild COVID-19 (a few samples of this study predate the infection). Cell type and time point are not known. This chain links TRBV7-9 with TRBJ1-1, with D hard to call. In nucleotides, the CDR3 is TGTGCCAGCAGCCCTGGTCGGGGTGGGTTCACTGAAGCTTTCTTT. Translation gives CASSPGRGGFTEAFF.